Listed below are T cell receptor beta chains from one sample, sequenced in a study of graft-versus-host responses after intestinal transplantation. Using immunoSEQ multiplex PCR, the repertoire was profiled, and TCRdb retains in-frame clones only, with some absent. The profile shows some 48,000 clones, 65% to 85% of them singletons. Antigens of these TCRs are unknown. Sequenced material: unstimulated CD4+ T cells sorted from spleen or lymph node cells, taken before transplant. These receptors were obtained from a human donor who was the organ donor for an intestinal transplant. CDR3s include the opening cysteine and the closing phenylalanine or tryptophan. D genes are given only for firm matches. Expanded clones get a size class; other rows say once, few or many, or leave the size out.

j_call v_call clone_size d_call cdr3_aa cdr3_nt
TRBJ2-1 TRBV30 - TRBD2 CAWSLRAGSVYEQFF TGTGCCTGGAGTCTCAGAGCGGGAAGTGTGTATGAGCAGTTCTTC
TRBJ2-5 TRBV11-2 - - CASSLAGLPETQYF TGTGCCAGCAGCTTAGCAGGGCTTCCGGAGACCCAGTACTTC
TRBJ1-3 TRBV7-2 few - CASSKESGNTIYF TGTGCCAGCAGCAAGGAATCTGGAAACACCATATATTTT
TRBJ2-1 TRBV6-5 once - CASMSSMFYNEQFF TGTGCCAGCATGTCCAGTATGTTCTACAATGAGCAGTTCTTC
TRBJ1-5 TRBV18 - - CASSGGLGNQPQHF TGTGCCAGCTCAGGGGGTCTCGGCAATCAGCCCCAGCATTTT
TRBJ2-1 TRBV4-3 - TRBD2 CASSRTLAGGPYGNEQFF TGCGCCAGCAGCCGCACCCTAGCGGGGGGGCCGTACGGCAATGAGCAGTTCTTC
TRBJ1-4 TRBV10-3 once - CAISDLGPRATNEKLFF TGTGCCATCAGTGATTTAGGACCTAGAGCAACTAATGAAAAACTGTTTTTT
TRBJ2-7 TRBV5-6 - TRBD1 CASSADRSYEQYF TGTGCCAGCAGCGCGGACAGGTCCTACGAGCAGTACTTC
TRBJ2-5 TRBV5-4 - - CASSLSGREETQYF TGTGCCAGCAGCCTGTCAGGGAGAGAAGAGACCCAGTACTTC
TRBJ2-7 TRBV14 - - CASSQVWGTYEQYF TGTGCCAGCAGCCAAGTGTGGGGAACGTACGAGCAGTACTTC
TRBJ2-3 TRBV7-2 - - CASSLGGIDTQYF TGTGCCAGCAGCTTAGGAGGGATTGATACGCAGTATTTT
TRBJ1-3 TRBV30 - - CAWTASGNTIYF TGTGCCTGGACAGCCTCTGGAAACACCATATATTTT
TRBJ2-1 TRBV12-5 - TRBD2 CASGLVLERGGRDEQFF TGTGCTAGTGGTTTGGTATTGGAGCGGGGGGGAAGGGATGAGCAGTTCTTC
TRBJ1-1 TRBV29-1 few - CSVAARTANTEAFF TGCAGCGTTGCGGCTCGGACAGCCAACACTGAAGCTTTCTTT
TRBJ1-2 TRBV28 - - CASSSNYGYTF TGTGCCAGCAGTTCTAACTATGGCTACACCTTC
TRBJ2-1 TRBV6-4 few TRBD2 CASRWLAGGPYEQFF TGTGCCAGCAGATGGCTAGCGGGAGGGCCGTATGAGCAGTTCTTC
TRBJ1-1 TRBV27 - - CASSLTPRWRNTEAFF TGTGCCAGCAGTTTAACCCCCAGGTGGAGGAACACTGAAGCTTTCTTT
TRBJ1-1 TRBV29-1 - - CSVRSGWDTEAFF TGCAGCGTTCGTTCGGGCTGGGACACTGAAGCTTTCTTT
TRBJ1-2 TRBV6-6 - - CASSYDSILYGYTF TGTGCCAGCAGTTATGACAGCATCCTCTATGGCTACACCTTC
TRBJ2-3 TRBV18 - TRBD1 CASSPGTGGRGTQYF TGTGCCAGCTCACCAGGGACAGGGGGTAGAGGAACGCAGTATTTT
TRBJ2-3 TRBV5-1 - TRBD2 CASSSPSSGRATDTQYF TGCGCCAGCAGCTCCCCATCTAGCGGGAGGGCAACAGATACGCAGTATTTT
TRBJ1-1 TRBV7-2 - TRBD1 CASSLAGTGGTEAFF TGTGCCAGCAGCTTAGCCGGGACAGGGGGCACTGAAGCTTTCTTT
TRBJ2-3 TRBV11-3 - - CASSLNTDTQYF TGTGCCAGCAGCCTTAACACAGATACGCAGTATTTT
TRBJ1-3 TRBV5-6 few - CASSLSFRVYSGNTIYF TGTGCCAGCAGCTTGTCGTTTCGCGTTTACTCTGGAAACACCATATATTTT
TRBJ2-1 TRBV7-9 - - CASSPRQSDEQFF TGTGCCAGCAGCCCCCGACAGTCCGATGAGCAGTTCTTC
TRBJ1-4 TRBV19 - TRBD1 CASSVRRQGLTNEKLFF TGTGCCAGTAGTGTTAGGAGACAGGGGTTGACTAATGAAAAACTGTTTTTT
TRBJ2-5 TRBV6-6 - TRBD1 CASSQRTGGAETQYF TGTGCCAGCAGTCAGCGGACAGGGGGCGCAGAGACCCAGTACTTC
TRBJ1-2 TRBV4-1 once TRBD1 CASSPDRVNYGYTF TGCGCCAGCAGCCCAGACAGGGTTAACTATGGCTACACCTTC
TRBJ2-3 TRBV2 once TRBD2 CASTRLAYTDTQYF TGTGCCAGCACCCGACTAGCTTACACAGATACGCAGTATTTT
TRBJ1-5 TRBV5-1 - - CASSLESGGNQPQHF TGCGCCAGCAGCTTGGAGTCAGGGGGCAATCAGCCCCAGCATTTT
TRBJ1-2 TRBV5-4 - - CASSSTTNYGYTF TGTGCCAGCAGCTCGACAACTAACTATGGCTACACCTTC
TRBJ2-7 TRBV6-5 - TRBD1 CASSVGTVNYEQYF TGTGCCAGCAGTGTGGGGACAGTGAACTACGAGCAGTACTTC
TRBJ2-1 TRBV7-8 - TRBD2 CASSFGLAGVNEQFF TGTGCCAGCAGCTTCGGACTAGCGGGAGTTAATGAGCAGTTCTTC
TRBJ2-3 TRBV7-2 - - CASSLGGGAKGADTQYF TGTGCCAGCAGCTTAGGAGGGGGGGCCAAGGGCGCAGATACGCAGTATTTT
TRBJ2-5 TRBV2 - - CASSDSRKETQYF TGTGCCAGCAGTGATTCCAGAAAAGAGACCCAGTACTTC
TRBJ1-1 TRBV20-1 - - CSAEGETEAFF TGCAGTGCTGAGGGAGAGACTGAAGCTTTCTTT